This record looks at one T cell receptor beta chain sequence and its context. Its antigen is still unknown. These data belong to a study of shared clonotypes between healthy human individuals. The study, taken as a whole, reports: Sampling covered blood only; tissue repertoires likely differ. Generally, estimated richness proved larger in naive subsets than it did in memory subsets.

Repertoires were generated with immunoSEQ multiplex PCR, while TCRdb's copy carries only in-frame clones and drops some. The sample includes roughly 1.4 million clones, just under 99% of them seen just once. Study donors comprised healthy, HIV-negative adults devoid of recent acute infection or vaccination. CD4+ cells underwent separation, giving CD45RA+ naive and CD45RA-negative memory subsets. The sample comprised naive CD4+ T cells sorted from blood. Documented subset: CD45RA+ positively selected. The source of this sequence is a man between 25 and 39 years old in good health.

The CDR3 DNA follows: TGTGCCAGCAGCGCGCCCGGCCTCATGAACACTGAAGCTTTCTTT. This codes for CASSAPGLMNTEAFF. The chain employs TRBV7-9 and TRBJ1-1; no clear D. This CDR3 comprises 15 residues. Deletions cut 5 bases from V and 0 bases from J, with 13 bases between. Germline CDR1 reads SEHNR; CDR2 reads FQNEAQ (reference sequence).